This T cell receptor (beta chain) is from a study of T cells in Graves' hyperthyroidism and ophthalmopathy. Germline trimming cut 2 bases from V and 5 bases from J; bases unmatched to any gene: 10. From germline, CDR1 is MNHEY and CDR2 SVGEGT. The CDR3 is 16 residues long. There were TCR beta CDR3 regions amplified from RNA transcripts. HTBI primers were used for first-round RT-PCR of the TCR CDR3. One entry per CDR3 protein results from TCRdb running MiXCR on the multiplex PCR reads. Of about 320,000 distinct CDR3 sequences in the sample, roughly 15% were seen once. The chain employs TRBV6-2 or TRBV6-3 and TRBJ2-7, with TRBD1 identical over 9 bases. Sample: blood. The receptor's source is a man aged 25 to 45 with Graves' hyperthyroidism. The CDR3 DNA follows: TGTGCCAGCAGTTACGGACCCGGGACAGGGAGGGACGAGCAGTACTTC. Translation gives CASSYGPGTGRDEQYF.